The 32 T cell receptor beta chains presented below share a single source sample, sequenced in a study of molecular identifiers for immune sequencing clone quantification. TCRdb passed the PCR reads through MiXCR, listing each CDR3 protein once. The repertoire holds approximately 500,000 distinct CDR3 sequences, with roughly 26% as singletons. Sequencing was performed on naive CD8+ T cells from blood, with Jurkat cell RNA spiked in. The subset was: FACS-sorted CD8+CD4-CCR7+CD45RA+ naive T cells. The receptors come from a human donor in good health. Some libraries in this study had Jurkat cell RNA spiked in.

In the case of this clonotype: A read error may be the cause here, since a much bigger clone is one base away. The chain employs TRBV6-2 or TRBV6-3 and TRBJ2-3; 8 bases fit TRBD1. Trimming at V came to 8 bases and at J to 2 bases, leaving 9 bases not matched to a gene. CDR3 length: 15 amino acids. CDR1 MNHEY and CDR2 SVGEGT come from the germline V gene. CDR3 sequence (DNA): TGTGCCAGCCCCAGAGGGGACAGGACCACAGATACGCAGTATTTT. It codes for CASPRGDRTTDTQYF.

On this clonotype: One end of the junction varies from germline; a read error may be responsible. The chain recombines TRBV30 with TRBJ2-7, with D tentatively TRBD2 (8 bases). CDR3 length: 14 amino acids. CDR1 is GTSNPN, CDR2 SVGIG, per germline (reference sequence). DNA of the CDR3: TGTGCCTACTCGGGAGGGAGGACAGGTAGAGAGCAGTGCTTC. It is translated as CAYSGGRTGREQCF.

Concerning this clonotype: This may come from a read error, since a much larger clone is one base off. The V gene is TRBV4-2, the J gene TRBJ2-2; TRBD1 matches 9 bases. The length of the CDR3 is 16 residues. The V gene's germline CDR1 is LGHNA and CDR2 YNFKEQ. The CDR3: CVSSQPGQGTTGELFF. CDR3 coding DNA: TGTGTCAGCAGCCAACCGGGACAGGGTACCACCGGGGAGCTGTTTTTT.

V and J are TRBV19 and TRBJ2-1; no firm D call. Germline V gene data show CDR1 as LNHDA and CDR2 as SQIVND (reference sequence). Between the trimmed V and J ends, which lost 3 bases and 7 bases, there was a span of 7 bases. The length of the CDR3 is 12 residues. CDR3 DNA: TGTGCCAGTAGTATTTATGGGAATGAGCAGTTCTTC. Translated, it gives CASSIYGNEQFF.

The genes are TRBV28 and TRBJ1-1; no firm D call. The germline V gene encodes CDR1 MDHEN and CDR2 SYDVKM. CDR3 length: 16 amino acids. V lost 5 bases to trimming and J lost 7 bases, with 23 bases between them. CDR3 bases: TGTGCCAGCAGTCCACCCGTTGGGAAGGCCCTACTTGAAGCTTTCTTT. It translates to CASSPPVGKALLEAFF.

This clonotype occurred a few times. The V and J genes are TRBV27 and TRBJ2-3, with D possibly matching TRBD2 (6 bases). The CDR3 loop spans 15 amino acids. Germline V gives CDR1 MNHEY, CDR2 SMNVEV (reference sequence). V lost 5 bases to trimming and J lost 0 bases, with 12 bases between them. The CDR3 spells CASSRLDLSTDTQYF. CDR3 in DNA: TGTGCCAGCAGTCGACTAGACCTAAGCACAGATACGCAGTATTTT.

With respect to this clonotype: The junction shows a germline mismatch at one end, possibly a read error. V gene TRBV25-1 combines with J gene TRBJ1-1, with D unclear. The CDR3 runs 15 residues. Germline loops: CDR1 MGHDK, CDR2 SYGVNS. The CDR3 region has the DNA TGTGCCAGCAGTCGCAGCGAGGGTATGAACACTGCAGCTTTCTTT. Its protein product is CASSRSEGMNTAAFF.

The chain carries TRBV12-3 or TRBV12-4 and TRBJ2-7; D is tentatively TRBD1 or TRBD2 (5 bases each). Trimming pared 6 bases from V and 2 bases from J, leaving 11 bases between. This CDR3 region has 13 residues. CDR3 in DNA: TGTGCCAGCAGAGGGGACCGTGCCTACGAGCAGTACTTC. Translation gives CASRGDRAYEQYF.

This clonotype was seen ten or more times. V gene TRBV28 combines with J gene TRBJ2-5, with D hard to call. With 6 bases removed from V and 7 bases from J, the gap between germline ends came to 15 bases. Germline CDR1 MDHEN, CDR2 SYDVKM. There are 13 residues in the CDR3. Here the CDR3 reads CASSLAARRTQYF. The CDR3 DNA is TGTGCCAGCAGCCTGGCGGCCCGGCGGACCCAGTACTTC. Drawing the rest from reference TRBV28 and TRBJ2-5, the complete variable domain is DVKVTQSSRYLVKRTGEKVFLECVQDMDHENMFWYRQDPGLGLRLIYFSYDVKMKEKGDIPEGYSVSREKKERFSLILESASTNQTSMYLCASSLAARRTQYFGPGTRLLVL.

The table lists this clonotype with a few counts. V usage is TRBV27 and J usage is TRBJ1-6; D possibly corresponds to TRBD1 (5 bases). This CDR3 spans 14 amino acids. The V gene lost 3 bases and the J gene lost 10 bases, with 13 bases spanning the gap. CDR1 is MNHEY and CDR2 is SMNVEV in the germline V gene (reference sequence). CDR3 sequence: CASSFIQGGSPLHF. The CDR3 DNA sequence: TGTGCCAGCAGTTTCATCCAGGGAGGGTCACCCCTCCACTTT.

In nucleotides, the CDR3 is TGTGCCAGCGGCCTCGACAGGGGAGCTGAAGCTTTCTTT. As protein: CASGLDRGAEAFF. This sequence joins TRBV14 and TRBJ1-1, with TRBD1 matching over 8 bases. Trimming removed 8 bases from V and 6 bases from J; junction bases left unmatched: 8. CDR1 is SGHDN and CDR2 is FVKESK in the germline V gene. CDR3 length equals 13 residues.

This clonotype has ten or more counts. The chain recombines TRBV5-4 with TRBJ1-1; 8 bases align to TRBD1. The germline gives CDR1 SGHNT, CDR2 YYREEE (reference sequence). Trimming removed 5 bases from V and 3 bases from J; junction bases left unmatched: 6. This CDR3 contains 14 residues. Here the CDR3 reads CASRQGAGDTEAFF. DNA for the CDR3: TGTGCCAGCAGGCAGGGGGCTGGGGACACTGAAGCTTTCTTT.

This clonotype appeared a single time. This may stem from a read error, because a much larger clone lies one nucleotide away. This chain connects TRBV5-1 to TRBJ2-7; D gene ambiguous. Germline V CDR1 and CDR2: SGHRS, YFSETQ. The CDR3 spans 14 residues. The CDR3 loop reads CASSLDGSPYEHYF. Written as DNA, the CDR3 is TGCGCCAGCAGCTTGGACGGCAGTCCCTACGAGCACTACTTC.

This clonotype has ten or more counts. This chain links TRBV2 with TRBJ2-1, with a possible D match to TRBD2 (5 bases). Germline V gene sequence: CDR1 SNHLY, CDR2 FYNNEI. V was clipped by 5 bases and J by 8 bases, with 22 bases between them. The CDR3 length is 16 residues. The CDR3 region is CASSPPILKLGYEQFF. DNA of the CDR3: TGTGCCAGCAGTCCTCCCATATTAAAACTAGGGTATGAGCAGTTCTTC.

This clonotype has just a few counts. This rearrangement joins TRBV28 to TRBJ2-7; D remains ambiguous. The V gene's germline CDR1 is MDHEN and CDR2 SYDVKM. The V gene lost 6 bases and the J gene lost 3 bases, with 15 bases spanning the gap. The CDR3 has 14 amino acids. CDR3 DNA sequence: TGTGCCAGCAGACTTATACAGTGGGGCTACGAGCAGTACTTC. Its protein is CASRLIQWGYEQYF.

As concerns this clonotype: A far larger clone is one base from this, pointing to a likely read error. V gene TRBV25-1 combines with J gene TRBJ2-7; tentatively, D is TRBD2 (6 bases). The CDR3 loop spans 12 amino acids. V gave up 8 bases and J gave up 1 base, with 9 bases separating them. Per germline, CDR1 MGHDK and CDR2 SYGVNS. CDR3 region: CASGRGSYEQYF. CDR3 DNA sequence: TGTGCCAGCGGACGGGGGTCCTACGAGCAGTACTTC.

The rearrangement links TRBV15 to TRBJ2-3; D may be TRBD2 (6 bases). Trimming shortened V by 3 bases and J by 2 bases, and 12 bases separated the two germline ends. CDR1 and CDR2 (germline): LNHNV, YYDKDF (reference sequence). This CDR3 is 15 amino acids long. This chain's CDR3 is CATSSVGEVTDTQYF. The CDR3 coding sequence is TGTGCCACCAGCAGCGTCGGGGAGGTCACAGATACGCAGTATTTT. The variable domain in full, with the rest retrieved from reference TRBV15 and TRBJ2-3, is DAMVIQNPRYQVTQFGKPVTLSCSQTLNHNVMYWYQQKSSQAPKLLFHYYDKDFNNEADTPDNFQSRRPNTSFCFLDIRSPGLGDTAMYLCATSSVGEVTDTQYFGPGTRLTVL.

A few counts support this clonotype. The genes are TRBV7-9 and TRBJ1-6, with unresolved D. The germline CDR1 and CDR2 sequences are SEHNR and FQNEAQ (reference sequence). The length of the CDR3 is 17 residues. Trimming pared 6 bases from V and 4 bases from J, leaving 19 bases between. Here the CDR3 reads CASSLEAQSGYNSPLHF. CDR3 nucleotides: TGTGCCAGCAGTCTAGAAGCTCAATCAGGTTATAATTCACCCCTCCACTTT.

The chain carries TRBV20-1 and TRBJ1-1; a possible D gene is TRBD1 (6 bases). The CDR3 has 15 residues. From germline, CDR1 is DFQATT and CDR2 SNEGSKA (reference sequence). The V end was cut by 0 bases, the J end by 4 bases, with 15 bases between. CDR3 coding DNA: TGCAGTGCTAGAGATCCAGGGGATTGGGGCACTGAAGCTTTCTTT. Residues: CSARDPGDWGTEAFF.

J is TRBJ2-5 and V is TRBV6-2 or TRBV6-3; no firm D call. Germline-derived CDR1 and CDR2 are MNHEY and SVGEGT. The CDR3 loop spans 14 amino acids. V shed 2 bases and J shed 2 bases, with 9 bases lying between them. The CDR3, as DNA: TGTGCCAGCAGTTACGAAAACGTACAAGAGACCCAGTACTTC. This codes for CASSYENVQETQYF.

This rearrangement joins TRBV4-1 to TRBJ1-1; TRBD1 agrees at 9 bases. The V gene end was trimmed by 2 bases and the J gene end by 5 bases; junction bases not matched to a gene: 6. Germline CDR1 MGHRA, CDR2 YSYEKL. This CDR3 comprises 15 residues. The CDR3 is CASSQSTGGLTEAFF. DNA for the CDR3: TGCGCCAGCAGCCAATCGACAGGGGGATTGACTGAAGCTTTCTTT.

This clonotype has only a few counts. This chain's CDR3 is CASSLRLAGGQETQYF. CDR3 DNA: TGCGCCAGCAGCCTACGACTAGCGGGGGGCCAAGAGACCCAGTACTTC. This chain connects TRBV4-3 to TRBJ2-5; TRBD2 aligns across 13 bases. The V gene's germline CDR1 is LGHNA and CDR2 YSLEER. The V and J ends lost 4 bases and 1 base, in that order; junction bases with no gene match: 3. The CDR3 has 16 amino acids.

There are many counts of this clonotype. The chain is built from TRBV6-1 and TRBJ1-1, with a weak D call TRBD1 (6 bases). The V gene lost 3 bases and the J gene lost 7 bases, with 9 bases spanning the gap. The CDR3 sequence is 12 residues long. In germline, CDR1 is MNHNS, CDR2 SASEGT. The CDR3 loop reads CASSDRGYEAFF. The DNA of the CDR3 is TGTGCCAGCAGTGACAGGGGCTATGAAGCTTTCTTT.

This clonotype was recorded at least ten times. The chain couples TRBV4-1 to TRBJ2-7; D remains ambiguous. Looked up from germline, CDR1 is MGHRA and CDR2 is YSYEKL. This CDR3 has 13 amino acids. V was shortened by 3 bases and J by 2 bases, with 8 bases between the two germline ends. CDR3 DNA sequence: TGCGCCAGCAGCCACTCTACGGCCTACGAGCAGTACTTC. It codes for CASSHSTAYEQYF.

This clonotype was detected ten times or more. The chain joins TRBV7-9 to TRBJ2-7; the match to TRBD2 covers 8 bases. The CDR3 contains 13 residues. The V gene end was trimmed by 10 bases and the J gene end by 1 base; junction bases not matched to a gene: 6. Germline CDR1 SEHNR, CDR2 FQNEAQ (reference sequence). The CDR3 DNA is TGTGCCACCCAGCGGGGGCAATCCTACGAGCAGTACTTC. Residues: CATQRGQSYEQYF.

This clonotype was found a few times. This sequence joins TRBV12-3 or TRBV12-4 and TRBJ1-2; 7 bases fit TRBD1. After removal of 1 base from V and 4 bases from J, the junction contained 6 bases not matched to a gene. The CDR3 runs 15 residues. CDR3 coding DNA: TGTGCCAGCAGTTTAGACAGGGGAGCGAGCTATGGCTACACCTTC. Encoded protein: CASSLDRGASYGYTF.

Turning to this clonotype: One junction end disagrees with the germline gene, perhaps due to a read error. V and J are TRBV7-9 and TRBJ1-3; D not resolved. The CDR3 spans 16 residues. CDR1 SEHNR and CDR2 FQNEAQ come from the germline V gene (reference sequence). The CDR3 region has the DNA TGTGCCAGCAGCTTTTTGTCGACGAGCTCTGGAAACACCACATATTTT. Its protein is CASSFLSTSSGNTTYF.

This clonotype was seen only a few times. The V call is TRBV7-9, the J call TRBJ2-5, with 7 nucleotides matching TRBD1. CDR1 is SEHNR, CDR2 FQNEAQ, per germline (reference sequence). The CDR3 loop spans 13 amino acids. Unmatched junction bases numbered 1, after V lost 6 bases and J lost 0 bases. The CDR3 loop reads CASRTGNQETQYF. CDR3 sequence (DNA): TGTGCCAGCAGGACAGGGAACCAAGAGACCCAGTACTTC.

This sequence joins TRBV7-9 and TRBJ2-1; the match to TRBD2 covers 8 bases. Trimming cost V 2 bases and J 0 bases; bases outside gene matches: 9. The germline CDR1 and CDR2 sequences are SEHNR and FQNEAQ (reference sequence). This CDR3 comprises 18 residues. Written as DNA, the CDR3 is TGTGCCAGCAGCTTACTAGCGGGCCTTATTAGCTCCTACAATGAGCAGTTCTTC. This codes for CASSLLAGLISSYNEQFF.

The chain recombines TRBV28 with TRBJ1-5; D perhaps matches TRBD1 (6 bases). V gave up 4 bases and J gave up 0 bases, with 10 bases separating them. The germline CDR1 and CDR2 sequences are MDHEN and SYDVKM. This CDR3 comprises 15 residues. In DNA, the CDR3 is TGTGCCAGCAGTTCCGGACAGATTAGCAATCAGCCCCAGCATTTT. Protein product: CASSSGQISNQPQHF.

This clonotype was seen repeatedly, ten times or more. The gene calls are TRBV19 and TRBJ1-1, with 7 bases aligning to TRBD1. The CDR3 is 15 residues long. Looked up from germline, CDR1 is LNHDA and CDR2 is SQIVND (reference sequence). J lost 0 bases, V lost 5 bases, and 6 bases had no gene match. Here the CDR3 reads CASSRRTGLNTEAFF. CDR3 nucleotide sequence: TGTGCCAGTAGTCGACGGACAGGACTGAACACTGAAGCTTTCTTT.

About this clonotype: A single base separates this from a much larger clone, so it may be a read error. CDR3 region: CASSKTSGILTDTQYF. In DNA form, the CDR3 reads TGTGCCAGCAGCAAGACTAGCGGGATCCTCACAGATACGCAGTATTTT. The chain recombines TRBV7-9 with TRBJ2-3, with 11 bases fitting TRBD2. V dropped 5 bases and J dropped 2; count of bases not matched to a gene: 6. Germline lookup yields CDR1 SEHNR and CDR2 FQNEAQ (reference sequence). This CDR3 is 16 amino acids long.